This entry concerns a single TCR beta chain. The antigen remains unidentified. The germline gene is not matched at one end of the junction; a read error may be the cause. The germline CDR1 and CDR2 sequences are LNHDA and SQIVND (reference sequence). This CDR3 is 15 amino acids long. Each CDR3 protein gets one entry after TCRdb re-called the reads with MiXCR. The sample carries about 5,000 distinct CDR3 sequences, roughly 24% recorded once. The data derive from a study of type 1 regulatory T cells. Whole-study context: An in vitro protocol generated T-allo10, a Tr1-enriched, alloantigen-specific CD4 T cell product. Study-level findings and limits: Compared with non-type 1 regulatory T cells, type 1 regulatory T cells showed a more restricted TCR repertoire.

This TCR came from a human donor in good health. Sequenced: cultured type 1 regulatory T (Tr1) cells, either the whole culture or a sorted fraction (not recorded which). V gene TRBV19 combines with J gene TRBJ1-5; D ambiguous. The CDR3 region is CTSKLQPYSNQPQHF. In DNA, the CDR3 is TGTACCAGTAAGCTGCAGCCCTATAGCAATCAGCCCCAGCATTTT.